This TCR beta chain was retrieved from a study of T cells in localized non-small cell lung cancer. V lost 3 bases and J lost 6, with 21 bases in between. The CDR3 loop spans 17 amino acids. The V gene's germline CDR1 is SGDLS and CDR2 YYNGEE. Profiling relied on immunoSEQ multiplex PCR, and the TCRdb table lists in-frame clones only, not all of them. The sample has more than 15,000 clones, around 91% seen once. The chain combines TRBV9 with TRBJ1-4; D gene unclear. The input for sequencing was peripheral blood, taken before any cancer treatment. This receptor was identified in a female donor older than 55 with stage III squamous cell lung carcinoma. CDR3 amino acids: CASSAGIGPGGYEKLFF. DNA of the CDR3: TGTGCCAGCAGCGCGGGAATTGGACCGGGCGGGTATGAAAAACTGTTTTTT.